Shown below are 14 T cell receptor beta chains from a single sample sequenced in a study of technical replicates of blood from a handful of donors. Assay used: immunoSEQ multiplex PCR; TCRdb lists only in-frame clones, some missing. The sample includes 60,000 to 90,000 clones, just under 97% of them seen just once. Sequenced input: T cells isolated from PBMCs. Every receptor here comes from a human donor in good health.

The chain joins TRBV6-5 to TRBJ1-1, with D tentatively TRBD1 (6 bases). This CDR3 is 13 amino acids long. V lost 7 bases and J 5 bases, leaving 14 bases between the germline ends. CDR1 is MNHEY, CDR2 SVGAGI, per germline. DNA for the CDR3: TGTGCCAGCATTAACAGGGCGAAGACTGAAGCTTTCTTT. Protein: CASINRAKTEAFF.

This chain connects TRBV9 to TRBJ1-6, with 10 bases aligning to TRBD1. CDR1 SGDLS and CDR2 YYNGEE come from the germline V gene. J gave up 9 bases and V 4 bases, and 7 bases lay outside the gene matches. The CDR3 is made up of 15 amino acids. The CDR3 loop is CASSPRQGAVSPLHF. CDR3 bases: TGTGCCAGCAGCCCGCGACAGGGGGCTGTTTCACCCCTCCACTTT.

The V and J genes are TRBV19 and TRBJ2-7; possibly TRBD2 for D (5 bases). In germline, CDR1 is LNHDA, CDR2 SQIVND (reference sequence). The CDR3 runs 17 residues. The V and J ends lost 3 bases and 0 bases respectively, with 18 bases between them. CDR3 coding DNA: TGTGCCAGTAGTATGGAGATGGGCGGCGGGTACTCCTACGAGCAGTACTTC. It encodes CASSMEMGGGYSYEQYF.

The genes are TRBV9 and TRBJ2-1; tentative D call: TRBD2 (6 bases). The germline CDR1 and CDR2 sequences are SGDLS and YYNGEE. The CDR3 consists of 13 residues. Trimming took 1 base from V and 10 from J, leaving 12 bases between them. The CDR3 DNA is TGTGCCAGCAGCGTACTGGGGGGTCGGGAGCAGTTCTTC. Protein product: CASSVLGGREQFF.

This clone was seen once. Mismatch with germline at one junction end may stem from a read error. The V call is TRBV30, the J call TRBJ2-7, with 7 bases lining up with TRBD1. The CDR3 contains 11 residues. From germline, CDR1 is GTSNPN and CDR2 SVGIG (reference sequence). The CDR3 sequence: CAWTRQGSSHF. The CDR3 region has the DNA TGTGCCTGGACCAGACAGGGTTCGAGCCACTTC.

The chain joins TRBV10-2 to TRBJ2-7; TRBD1 aligns across 8 bases. CDR1 WSHSY and CDR2 SAAADI come from the germline V gene. The trim removed 6 bases at V and 4 bases at J, leaving 8 bases unmatched. The CDR3 spans 14 residues. The CDR3 here is CASRVGQGAYEQYF. DNA of the CDR3: TGCGCCAGCAGGGTGGGGCAGGGGGCGTACGAGCAGTACTTC.

The chain joins TRBV5-1 to TRBJ1-3, with 8 positions matching TRBD1. The junction had 5 bases not matched to a gene; V was cut back by 4 bases and J by 2 bases. The CDR3 runs 15 residues. Looked up from germline, CDR1 is SGHRS and CDR2 is YFSETQ. The CDR3 DNA is TGCGCCAGCAGCCAGTCAGGGGGCGCTGGAAACACCATATATTTT. Protein product: CASSQSGGAGNTIYF.

This chain links TRBV6-6 with TRBJ1-2; the D gene is possibly TRBD1 (6 bases). Germline V gene data show CDR1 as MNHNY and CDR2 as SVGAGI (reference sequence). The CDR3 is 13 residues long. V lost 7 bases and J lost 4, with 13 bases in between. The CDR3 DNA is TGTGCCAGCAACCCGACAGGAGGCTATGGCTACACCTTC. Its protein is CASNPTGGYGYTF.

The chain has TRBV5-6 and TRBJ2-4; TRBD2 might be the D (6 bases). Between the trimmed V and J ends, which lost 4 bases and 0 bases, there was a span of 11 bases. The CDR3 contains 15 residues. Germline loops: CDR1 SGHDT, CDR2 YYEEEE. CDR3 sequence: CASSEYGGAKNIQYF. CDR3 DNA sequence: TGTGCCAGCAGCGAATACGGGGGAGCCAAAAACATTCAGTACTTC. Combining the CDR3 with reference TRBV5-6 and TRBJ2-4 gives the whole variable domain DAGVTQSPTHLIKTRGQQVTLRCSPKSGHDTVSWYQQALGQGPQFIFQYYEEEERQRGNFPDRFSGHQFPNYSSELNVNALLLGDSALYLCASSEYGGAKNIQYFGAGTRLSVL.

The chain links TRBV2 to TRBJ1-5; TRBD1 matches at 8 bases. Germline V lookup: CDR1 SNHLY, CDR2 FYNNEI. The CDR3 runs 14 residues. After removal of 6 bases from V and 6 bases from J, the junction contained 7 bases not matched to a gene. The CDR3: CASSAGGLGQPQHF. DNA for the CDR3: TGTGCCAGCAGCGCAGGGGGCCTGGGTCAGCCCCAGCATTTT.

This chain joins TRBV7-9 and TRBJ2-5, with D perhaps TRBD1 (6 bases). Trimming took off 2 bases at V and 4 bases at J, with 11 bases between the two ends. The V gene's germline CDR1 is SEHNR and CDR2 FQNEAQ (reference sequence). This CDR3 is built from 14 residues. This CDR3 is CASSLSIRGETQYF. For the CDR3, the DNA is TGTGCCAGCAGCTTATCGATCAGGGGAGAGACCCAGTACTTC.

This clone was detected only once. The J gene is TRBJ2-7, the V gene TRBV27; perhaps TRBD1 as D (5 bases). Germline loops: CDR1 MNHEY, CDR2 SMNVEV (reference sequence). Trimming stripped 7 bases from V and 0 bases from J, with 10 bases between. The CDR3 covers 13 residues. Here the CDR3 reads CASKGSSSYEQYF. The CDR3 DNA reads as TGTGCCAGCAAGGGGTCAAGCTCCTACGAGCAGTACTTC.

The chain has TRBV28 and TRBJ2-1; 7 nucleotides align to TRBD2. The CDR3 has 14 amino acids. Trimming at V came to 3 bases and at J to 5 bases, leaving 4 bases not matched to a gene. CDR1 is MDHEN and CDR2 is SYDVKM in the germline V gene. The CDR3 is CASSFLAAHNEQFF. CDR3 DNA sequence: TGTGCCAGCAGTTTCCTAGCGGCCCACAATGAGCAGTTCTTC.

The chain uses TRBV4-2 and TRBJ2-1; 11 bases are shared with TRBD2. Unmatched junction bases numbered 1, after V lost 4 bases and J lost 2 bases. The germline V gene encodes CDR1 LGHNA and CDR2 YNFKEQ. The CDR3 totals 15 residues. The CDR3 coding sequence is TGTGCCAGCAGCCTTAGCGGGGGGGCCTACAATGAGCAGTTCTTC. Translating it yields CASSLSGGAYNEQFF.